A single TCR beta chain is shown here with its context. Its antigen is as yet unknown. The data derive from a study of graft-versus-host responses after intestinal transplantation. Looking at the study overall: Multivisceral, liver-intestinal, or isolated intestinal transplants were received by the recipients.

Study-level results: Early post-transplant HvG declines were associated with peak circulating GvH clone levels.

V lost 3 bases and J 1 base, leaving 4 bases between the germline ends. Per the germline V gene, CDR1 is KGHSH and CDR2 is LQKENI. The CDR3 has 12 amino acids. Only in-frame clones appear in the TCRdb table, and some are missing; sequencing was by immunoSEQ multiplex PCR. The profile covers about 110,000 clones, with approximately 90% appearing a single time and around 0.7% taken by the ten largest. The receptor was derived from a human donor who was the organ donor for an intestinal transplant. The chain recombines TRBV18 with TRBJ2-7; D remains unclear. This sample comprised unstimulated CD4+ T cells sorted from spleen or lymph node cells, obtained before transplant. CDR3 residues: CASSPQSYEQYF. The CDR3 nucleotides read TGTGCCAGCTCACCCCAATCCTACGAGCAGTACTTC.